This T cell receptor (beta chain) stems from a study of CD8 T cells in ankylosing spondylitis. Overall study findings and caveats: Peripheral blood held disease-linked clones only at relatively low frequency, and these were CD8+. It appeared that ankylosing spondylitis blood was characterized by a TCR beta motif of about eight highly homologous variants.

Libraries of TCR beta came from quantitative 5'-RACE with molecular barcodes. Using its own MiXCR run on the 5' RACE reads, TCRdb lists one record per CDR3 protein. The table has fewer than 500,000 distinct CDR3 sequences, 25% to 30% seen once; the top ten hold roughly 0.9%. This clonotype was counted at least ten times. The antigen is unknown. Germline V gene data show CDR1 as SEHNR and CDR2 as FQNEAQ (reference sequence). The CDR3 contains 14 residues. Trimming removed 8 bases from V and 3 bases from J, with 14 bases in between. Input material: blood, either unsorted or a sorted T cell fraction (not recorded which). The source is a male donor with ankylosing spondylitis. The genes are TRBV7-9 and TRBJ2-1; D is unclear. The CDR3: CASAPVSGYNEQFF. The DNA of the CDR3 is TGTGCCAGCGCTCCGGTCTCGGGCTACAATGAGCAGTTCTTC.